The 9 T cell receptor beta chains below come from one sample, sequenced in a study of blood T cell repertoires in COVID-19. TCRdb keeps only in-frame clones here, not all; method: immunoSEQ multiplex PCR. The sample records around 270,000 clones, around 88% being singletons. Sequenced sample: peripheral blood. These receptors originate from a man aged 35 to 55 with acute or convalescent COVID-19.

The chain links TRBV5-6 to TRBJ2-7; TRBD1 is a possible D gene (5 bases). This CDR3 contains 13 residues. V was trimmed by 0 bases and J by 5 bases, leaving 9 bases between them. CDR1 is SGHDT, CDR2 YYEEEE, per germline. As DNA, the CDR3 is TGTGCCAGCAGCTTGGGACAGTGGAACGAGCAGTACTTC. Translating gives CASSLGQWNEQYF.

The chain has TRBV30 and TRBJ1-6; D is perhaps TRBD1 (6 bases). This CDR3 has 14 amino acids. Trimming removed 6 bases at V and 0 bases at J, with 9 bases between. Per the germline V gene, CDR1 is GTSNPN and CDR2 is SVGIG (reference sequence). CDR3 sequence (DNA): TGTGCCTGCAAACAGGGCTCCTATAATTCACCCCTCCACTTT. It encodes CACKQGSYNSPLHF.

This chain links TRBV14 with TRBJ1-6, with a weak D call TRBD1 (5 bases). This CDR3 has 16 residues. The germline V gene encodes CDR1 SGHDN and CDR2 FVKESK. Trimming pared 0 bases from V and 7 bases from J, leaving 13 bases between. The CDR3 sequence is CASSQDWGRENSPLHF. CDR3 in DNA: TGTGCCAGCAGCCAAGATTGGGGCAGGGAAAATTCACCCCTCCACTTT.

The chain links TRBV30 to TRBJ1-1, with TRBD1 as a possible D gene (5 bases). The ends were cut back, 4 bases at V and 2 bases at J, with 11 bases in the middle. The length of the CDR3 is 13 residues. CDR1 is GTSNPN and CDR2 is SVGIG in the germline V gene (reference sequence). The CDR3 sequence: CAWTPGINTEAFF. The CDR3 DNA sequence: TGTGCCTGGACCCCAGGGATCAACACTGAAGCTTTCTTT.

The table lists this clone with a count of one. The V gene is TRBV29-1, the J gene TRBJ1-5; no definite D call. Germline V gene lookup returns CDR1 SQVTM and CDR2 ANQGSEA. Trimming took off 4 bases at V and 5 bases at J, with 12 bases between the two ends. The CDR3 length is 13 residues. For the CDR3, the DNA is TGCAGCGTTGGGGTAGGGAGGGATCAGCCCCAGCATTTT. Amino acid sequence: CSVGVGRDQPQHF.

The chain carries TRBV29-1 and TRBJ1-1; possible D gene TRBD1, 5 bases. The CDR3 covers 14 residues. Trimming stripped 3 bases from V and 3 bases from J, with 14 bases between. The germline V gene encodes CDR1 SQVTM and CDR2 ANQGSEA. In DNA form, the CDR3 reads TGCAGCGTTGATCTCGACAGTAGGGACACTGAAGCTTTCTTT. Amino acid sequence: CSVDLDSRDTEAFF.

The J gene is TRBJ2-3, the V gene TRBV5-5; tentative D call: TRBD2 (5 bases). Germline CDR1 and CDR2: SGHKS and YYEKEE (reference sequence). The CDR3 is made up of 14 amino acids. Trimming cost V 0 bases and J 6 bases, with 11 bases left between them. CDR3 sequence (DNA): TGTGCCAGCAGCTTGGAGACCCGAGGGGATACGCAGTATTTT. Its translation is CASSLETRGDTQYF. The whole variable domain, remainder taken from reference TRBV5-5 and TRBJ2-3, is DAGVTQSPTHLIKTRGQQVTLRCSPISGHKSVSWYQQVLGQGPQFIFQYYEKEERGRGNFPDRFSARQFPNYSSELNVNALLLGDSALYLCASSLETRGDTQYFGPGTRLTVL.

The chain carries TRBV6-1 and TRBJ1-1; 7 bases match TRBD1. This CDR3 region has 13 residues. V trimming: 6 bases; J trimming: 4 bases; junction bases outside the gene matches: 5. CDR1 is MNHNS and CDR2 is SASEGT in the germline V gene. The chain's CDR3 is CASRTGSGTEAFF. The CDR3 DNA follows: TGTGCCAGCAGGACAGGGTCGGGCACTGAAGCTTTCTTT.

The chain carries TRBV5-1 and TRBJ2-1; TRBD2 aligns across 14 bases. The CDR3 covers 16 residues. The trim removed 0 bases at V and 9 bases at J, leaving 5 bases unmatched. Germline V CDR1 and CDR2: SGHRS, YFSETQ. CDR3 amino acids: CASSLGLAGGPAEQFF. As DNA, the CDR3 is TGCGCCAGCAGCTTGGGACTAGCGGGGGGGCCAGCTGAGCAGTTCTTC.